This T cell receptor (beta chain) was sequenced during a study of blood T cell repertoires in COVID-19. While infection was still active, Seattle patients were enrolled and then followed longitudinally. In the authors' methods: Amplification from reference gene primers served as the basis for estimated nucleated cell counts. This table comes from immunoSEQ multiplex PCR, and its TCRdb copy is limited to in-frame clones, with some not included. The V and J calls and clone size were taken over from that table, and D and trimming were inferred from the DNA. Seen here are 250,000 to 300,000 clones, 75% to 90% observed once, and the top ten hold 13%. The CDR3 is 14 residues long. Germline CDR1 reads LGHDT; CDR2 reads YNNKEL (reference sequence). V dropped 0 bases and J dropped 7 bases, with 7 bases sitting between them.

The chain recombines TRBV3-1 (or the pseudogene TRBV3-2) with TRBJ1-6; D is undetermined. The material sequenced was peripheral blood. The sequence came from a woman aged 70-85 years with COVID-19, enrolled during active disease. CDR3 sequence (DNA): TGTGCCAGCAGCCAAGACGGCGGAAATTCACCCCTCCACTTT. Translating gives CASSQDGGNSPLHF.